The source of this T cell receptor beta chain is a study of regulatory T cells in long-lasting Graves disease. Germline CDR1 is GTSNPN and CDR2 is SVGIG (reference sequence). Trimming shortened V by 0 bases and J by 3 bases, and 6 bases separated the two germline ends. The CDR3 runs to 13 residues. CDR3 regions were amplified by Arm-PCR using iRepertoire HTBI primers to build TCR beta libraries. TCRdb fed the multiplex PCR reads into MiXCR, producing one record per CDR3 protein. The sample carries a few hundred thousand distinct CDR3 sequences, 16% recorded once. Time point defined: newly diagnosed GD, antithyroid drugs for less than 3 months. RNA extracted from PBMCs served as the sequencing template. This sample was shared with a second study, whose subject was T cells in Graves' hyperthyroidism and ophthalmopathy. According to that study: Initially, a first-round RT-PCR of the TCR CDR3 employed the HTBI primer set. With a median lead of 6.5 months before onset, the model predicted ophthalmopathy.

The input for sequencing was peripheral blood mononuclear cells (PBMCs), taken at new diagnosis, from a patient treated with antithyroid drugs. This TCR came from a woman between 18 and 29 years old with Graves disease. This chain uses TRBV30 with TRBJ1-5; D is ambiguous. DNA for the CDR3: TGTGCCTGGAGTGTAGTCGACAATCAGCCCCAGCATTTT. It encodes CAWSVVDNQPQHF.